This T cell receptor (beta chain) was recovered during a study of blood T cell repertoires in COVID-19. Per the authors' pipeline: How many nucleated cells were present was estimated from reference gene primer amplification. Clones were read by immunoSEQ multiplex PCR, and TCRdb kept only the in-frame ones, dropping some. That table is the source of V, J and clone size, and D and trimming were worked out from the DNA. The sample carries over 100,000 clones, around 88% recorded once. CDR1 GTSNPN and CDR2 SVGIG come from the germline V gene (reference sequence). Unmatched junction bases numbered 9, after V lost 4 bases and J lost 6 bases. This CDR3 is built from 13 residues. This clone was recorded once.

Source material: peripheral blood. The sequence was collected from a man between 60 and 70 years old with COVID-19, enrolled during active disease. The J gene is TRBJ2-7, the V gene TRBV30, with TRBD1 identical over 7 bases. The CDR3 DNA sequence: TGTGCCTGGAACCGGGACAGCCGCGTCGAGCAGTACTTC. Encoded protein: CAWNRDSRVEQYF.